This is a list of T cell receptor beta chains from one sample in a study of T cell responses to AZD1222 COVID-19 vaccine. Only in-frame clones appear in the TCRdb table, and some are missing; sequencing was by immunoSEQ multiplex PCR. The sample holds roughly 140,000 clones; about nine tenths are singletons and the top ten take roughly 2.1%. The source was peripheral blood, collected on day 0 of AZD1222 vaccination. Receptor source: an adult in good health. The CDR3 runs from the conserved cysteine through the conserved F or W. A D gene is named only where the DNA matches it firmly. Expanded clones are given a class, and other clones once, few, many or no size at all.

TRBD2,TRBJ2-7,.,TRBV6-5,TGTGCCAGCACAGGGACTAGCGGGAGGTCGAACGAGCAGTACTTC,CASTGTSGRSNEQYF
.,TRBJ2-3,.,TRBV11-3,TGTGCCAGCAGCTTAATGGCAGTATCCACAGATACGCAGTATTTT,CASSLMAVSTDTQYF
.,TRBJ2-7,.,TRBV5-5,TGTGCCAGCAGCTTCCGGGGGACATCCTACGAGCAGTACTTC,CASSFRGTSYEQYF
.,TRBJ1-2,.,TRBV9,TGTGCCAGCAGCGTAGCTCTTGGTGGAGGTGTGGGCTACACCTTC,CASSVALGGGVGYTF
.,TRBJ2-3,.,TRBV7-9,TGTGCCAGCAGCCCCGGGGGAGATACGCAGTATTTT,CASSPGGDTQYF
TRBD1,TRBJ2-2,.,TRBV27,TGTGCCCGCAGTTTCGGGACAGGGGGGGCCGGGGAGCTGTTTTTT,CARSFGTGGAGELFF
.,TRBJ2-1,few,TRBV7-3,TGTGCCAGCAGCTTGGAGGGGAACAATGAGCAGTTCTTC,CASSLEGNNEQFF
TRBD1,TRBJ1-4,many,TRBV15,TGTGCCACCAGCAGAGGACAGGGAAATGAAAAACTGTTTTTT,CATSRGQGNEKLFF
.,TRBJ1-1,.,TRBV5-8,TGTGCCAGCAGCTCCGGAGGGGTAAGGAACACTGAAGCTTTCTTT,CASSSGGVRNTEAFF
.,TRBJ1-5,.,TRBV2,TGTGCCAGCAAGGGCCCGGGGAATCAGCCCCAGCATTTT,CASKGPGNQPQHF
.,TRBJ1-2,.,TRBV6-2/TRBV6-3,TGTGCCAGCAGTACTGAGAGCTATGGCTACACCTTC,CASSTESYGYTF
.,TRBJ2-7,once,TRBV7-2,TGTGCCAGCAGCTCAACAGGGTCAAACTCCTACGAGCAGTACTTC,CASSSTGSNSYEQYF
.,TRBJ1-5,.,TRBV6-5,TGTGCCAGCAGTTACCCCTGGGGGGGTGGCAATCAGCCCCAGCATTTT,CASSYPWGGGNQPQHF
TRBD2,TRBJ2-4,.,TRBV6-2/TRBV6-3,TGTGCCAGCGGTTCCGCCGGGGAGGGACTGAAGAACATTCAGTACTTC,CASGSAGEGLKNIQYF
.,TRBJ2-5,few,TRBV6-2/TRBV6-3,TGTGCCAGCAGTTACTCCCGGGAGACCCAGTACTTC,CASSYSRETQYF
.,TRBJ1-2,.,TRBV18,TGTGCCAGCTCACCACCGGTAAGGGGCCGCGGCTACACCTTC,CASSPPVRGRGYTF
TRBD1,TRBJ1-5,many,TRBV6-5,TGTGCCAGCAGTTGGACAGGGGGGCAAGATCAGCCCCAGCATTTT,CASSWTGGQDQPQHF
.,TRBJ1-2,.,TRBV20-1,TGCAGTGCTAGTATGCTCATGGCCATACTTGGCTACACCTTC,CSASMLMAILGYTF
.,TRBJ2-2,.,TRBV4-2,TGTGCCAGCAGCCAAGGCGTGAGGAGGGGCTTTGCCGGGGAGCTGTTTTTT,CASSQGVRRGFAGELFF
.,TRBJ1-4,.,TRBV6-5,TGTGCCAGCAGTTACTTCTCAGGGATAGGAGAGGAAAAACTGTTTTTT,CASSYFSGIGEEKLFF